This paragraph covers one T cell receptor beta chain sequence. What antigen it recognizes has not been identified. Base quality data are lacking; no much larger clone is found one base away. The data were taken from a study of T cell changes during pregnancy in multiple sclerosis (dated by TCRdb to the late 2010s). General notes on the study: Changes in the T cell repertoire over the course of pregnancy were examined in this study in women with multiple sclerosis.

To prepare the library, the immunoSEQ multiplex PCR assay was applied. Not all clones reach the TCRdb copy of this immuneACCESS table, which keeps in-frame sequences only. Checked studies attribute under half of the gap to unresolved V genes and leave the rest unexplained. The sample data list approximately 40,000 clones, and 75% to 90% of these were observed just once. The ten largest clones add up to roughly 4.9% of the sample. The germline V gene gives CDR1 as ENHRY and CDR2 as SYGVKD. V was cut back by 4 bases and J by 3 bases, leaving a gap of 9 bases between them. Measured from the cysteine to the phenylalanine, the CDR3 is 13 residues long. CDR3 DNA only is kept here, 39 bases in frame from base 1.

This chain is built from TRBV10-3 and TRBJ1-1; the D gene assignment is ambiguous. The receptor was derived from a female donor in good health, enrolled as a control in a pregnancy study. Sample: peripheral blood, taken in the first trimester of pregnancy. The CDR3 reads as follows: CAISAGDHTEAFF. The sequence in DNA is TGTGCCATCAGTGCCGGGGATCACACTGAAGCTTTCTTT.